The 2 T cell receptor beta chains below were found in one sample sequenced in a study of blood T cell repertoires in COVID-19. Some clones are missing from TCRdb's copy, which holds only in-frame ones; the method was immunoSEQ multiplex PCR. The sample holds about 140,000 clones; approximately 80% are singletons and the top ten take roughly 4.7%. The sample taken for sequencing was peripheral blood. Every receptor here comes from a woman aged 45 to 65 with acute or convalescent COVID-19.

The table lists this clone with a few counts. V usage is TRBV4-1 and J usage is TRBJ2-1; 10 bases map to TRBD2. Per the germline V gene, CDR1 is MGHRA and CDR2 is YSYEKL. The junction had 12 bases not matched to a gene; V was cut back by 4 bases and J by 0 bases. CDR3 length equals 19 residues. CDR3 loop: CASSPGGLADFSSYNEQFF. Written as DNA, the CDR3 is TGCGCCAGCAGCCCAGGAGGACTAGCGGATTTTAGCTCCTACAATGAGCAGTTCTTC.

This chain uses TRBV2 with TRBJ1-2; D perhaps matches TRBD1 (5 bases). Trimming pared 6 bases from V and 8 bases from J, leaving 19 bases between. CDR3 length: 14 amino acids. In germline, CDR1 is SNHLY, CDR2 FYNNEI. CDR3 amino acids: CASRDVRGYWGYTF. In DNA form, the CDR3 reads TGTGCCAGCAGAGACGTACGGGGGTATTGGGGCTACACCTTC.